Following are 28 T cell receptor beta chains from one sample sequenced in a study of T cells in localized non-small cell lung cancer. Here immunoSEQ multiplex PCR was the method, and the copy in TCRdb shows in-frame clones only, minus some. The data hold under 50,000 clones, with more than 80% observed a single time. The sequencing used peripheral blood mononuclear cells, collected before any cancer treatment. These receptors all stem from a male donor at least 60 years old with stage II lung adenocarcinoma.

J is TRBJ2-5 and V is TRBV7-9; 8 positions agree with TRBD1. Germline V gene lookup returns CDR1 SEHNR and CDR2 FQNEAQ (reference sequence). V lost 5 bases, J lost 5 bases, and 4 bases stayed unmatched. This CDR3 spans 13 amino acids. The CDR3 sequence: CASSPGGGETQYF. CDR3 sequence (DNA): TGTGCCAGCAGCCCAGGGGGCGGGGAGACCCAGTACTTC.

CDR3 nucleotides: TGTGCCAGCAGCTTAAGAGAACAGTCATATAGCAATCAGCCCCAGCATTTT. Translating gives CASSLREQSYSNQPQHF. V is TRBV7-9 and J is TRBJ1-5; D ambiguous. Germline CDR1 and CDR2: SEHNR and FQNEAQ (reference sequence). The CDR3 loop spans 17 amino acids. Trimming took off 2 bases at V and 0 bases at J, with 14 bases between the two ends. The full variable domain, rest sourced from reference TRBV7-9 and TRBJ1-5, is DTGVSQNPRHKITKRGQNVTFRCDPISEHNRLYWYRQTLGQGPEFLTYFQNEAQLEKSRLLSDRFSAERPKGSFSTLEIQRTEQGDSAMYLCASSLREQSYSNQPQHFGDGTRLSIL.

This sequence joins TRBV6-1 and TRBJ1-2; 7 bases are shared with TRBD1. The germline CDR1 and CDR2 sequences are MNHNS and SASEGT. This CDR3 contains 15 residues. J gave up 9 bases and V 3 bases, and 13 bases lay outside the gene matches. The DNA for the CDR3 is TGTGCCAGCAGTGACAGGGGGAAACCTCCGTCGAGCTACACCTTC. The encoded protein is CASSDRGKPPSSYTF.

This chain uses TRBV4-2 with TRBJ1-1; tentatively, D is TRBD1 (5 bases). Trimming left V 1 base short and J 5 bases short, with 14 bases between. Germline V gene data show CDR1 as LGHNA and CDR2 as YNFKEQ. The CDR3 runs 15 residues. The CDR3: CASSQVSQGWTEAFF. CDR3 DNA: TGTGCCAGCAGCCAAGTTAGTCAGGGTTGGACTGAAGCTTTCTTT.

Only one count was recorded for this clone. This sequence joins TRBV9 and TRBJ1-4; D remains unclear. CDR3 length equals 16 residues. Per the germline V gene, CDR1 is SGDLS and CDR2 is YYNGEE. V gave up 0 bases and J gave up 3 bases, with 12 bases separating them. CDR3 in amino acids: CASSVEARRSNEKLFF. In nucleotides, the CDR3 is TGTGCCAGCAGCGTAGAGGCCCGGCGTTCTAATGAAAAACTGTTTTTT.

V is TRBV27 and J is TRBJ1-3; no clear D gene. The V end was cut by 3 bases, the J end by 1 base, with 4 bases between. The germline V gene has CDR1 MNHEY and CDR2 SMNVEV (reference sequence). The CDR3 totals 13 residues. The DNA for the CDR3 is TGTGCCAGCAGTTTTCAGTCTGGAAACACCATATATTTT. This gives the protein CASSFQSGNTIYF.

The chain carries TRBV5-5 and TRBJ2-1, with D unclear. The V end was cut by 2 bases, the J end by 0 bases, with 9 bases between. CDR3 size: 15 residues. Germline V gene sequence: CDR1 SGHKS, CDR2 YYEKEE (reference sequence). The CDR3 loop reads CASSFLSYSYNEQFF. CDR3 nucleotides: TGTGCCAGCAGCTTTCTCAGTTACTCCTACAATGAGCAGTTCTTC. The full variable domain, with the rest looked up from reference TRBV5-5 and TRBJ2-1, is DAGVTQSPTHLIKTRGQQVTLRCSPISGHKSVSWYQQVLGQGPQFIFQYYEKEERGRGNFPDRFSARQFPNYSSELNVNALLLGDSALYLCASSFLSYSYNEQFFGPGTRLTVL.

V usage is TRBV28 and J usage is TRBJ1-2, with D maybe TRBD1 (5 bases). The CDR3 covers 14 residues. From germline, CDR1 is MDHEN and CDR2 SYDVKM. The V end lost 2 bases, the J end lost 8 bases, and 15 bases lay between the germline ends. CDR3 amino acids: CASSLVGAAKGYTF. For the CDR3, the DNA is TGTGCCAGCAGTTTAGTCGGGGCAGCCAAAGGCTACACCTTC.

V gene TRBV19 combines with J gene TRBJ1-2, with D tentatively TRBD1 (6 bases). CDR1 and CDR2 (germline): LNHDA, SQIVND (reference sequence). The CDR3 length is 13 residues. V lost 1 base and J 11 bases, leaving 14 bases between the germline ends. CDR3 sequence reads: CASSIAGTPEYTF. In DNA form, the CDR3 reads TGTGCCAGTAGTATAGCCGGGACACCGGAATACACCTTC.

In its sample, this clone was seen once. The rearrangement links TRBV5-4 to TRBJ2-1, with D uncertain. Germline loops: CDR1 SGHNT, CDR2 YYREEE (reference sequence). Trimming removed 4 bases at V and 5 bases at J, with 10 bases between. The length of the CDR3 is 13 residues. The CDR3 sequence is CASSPKGNNEQFF. CDR3 DNA sequence: TGTGCCAGCAGCCCCAAGGGAAACAATGAGCAGTTCTTC. Combining the CDR3 with reference TRBV5-4 and TRBJ2-1 gives the whole variable domain ETGVTQSPTHLIKTRGQQVTLRCSSQSGHNTVSWYQQALGQGPQFIFQYYREEENGRGNFPPRFSGLQFPNYSSELNVNALELDDSALYLCASSPKGNNEQFFGPGTRLTVL.

V is TRBV5-1 and J is TRBJ1-1; D gene ambiguous. Looked up from germline, CDR1 is SGHRS and CDR2 is YFSETQ. V lost 0 bases to trimming and J lost 2 bases, with 8 bases between them. This CDR3 has 14 residues. The CDR3, as DNA: TGCGCCAGCAGCTTGGCAGATTACAACACTGAAGCTTTCTTT. As protein: CASSLADYNTEAFF.

This clone turned up a few times. The V gene is TRBV18, the J gene TRBJ2-5; D uncertain. There are 13 residues in the CDR3. The V gene lost 3 bases and the J gene lost 3 bases, with 8 bases spanning the gap. Looked up from germline, CDR1 is KGHSH and CDR2 is LQKENI. The CDR3: CASSPGLEETQYF. CDR3 coding DNA: TGTGCCAGCTCACCCGGGCTGGAAGAGACCCAGTACTTC.

This chain connects TRBV5-6 to TRBJ2-7; D unresolved. V lost 0 bases and J 0 bases, leaving 10 bases between the germline ends. The CDR3 is made up of 15 amino acids. Germline CDR1 is SGHDT and CDR2 is YYEEEE. CDR3 DNA sequence: TGTGCCAGCAGCTTGGGGCAGGAGATCTCCTACGAGCAGTACTTC. This sequence encodes CASSLGQEISYEQYF.

The J gene is TRBJ1-1, the V gene TRBV6-5, with a possible D match to TRBD1 (5 bases). The CDR3 sequence is 14 residues long. The V gene lost 8 bases and the J gene lost 0 bases, with 13 bases spanning the gap. From germline, CDR1 is MNHEY and CDR2 SVGAGI. The CDR3 DNA follows: TGTGCCAGCCGGGGCAGACCAATGAACACTGAAGCTTTCTTT. Its translation is CASRGRPMNTEAFF.

The V call is TRBV5-1, the J call TRBJ2-1; either TRBD1 or TRBD2 may fit D (6 bases each). In germline, CDR1 is SGHRS, CDR2 YFSETQ. The CDR3 sequence is 13 residues long. V shed 5 bases and J shed 2 bases, with 8 bases lying between them. CDR3 nucleotides: TGCGCCAGCAGTAGGGGGGCCTACAATGAGCAGTTCTTC. Translation: CASSRGAYNEQFF. Full variable domain (remainder filled in from reference TRBV5-1 and TRBJ2-1): KAGVTQTPRYLIKTRGQQVTLSCSPISGHRSVSWYQQTPGQGLQFLFEYFSETQRNKGNFPGRFSGRQFSNSRSEMNVSTLELGDSALYLCASSRGAYNEQFFGPGTRLTVL.

The chain is built from TRBV5-1 and TRBJ2-5, with 9 nucleotides matching TRBD2. The CDR3 length is 16 residues. The V and J ends lost 4 bases and 0 bases, in that order; junction bases with no gene match: 7. Germline CDR1 is SGHRS and CDR2 is YFSETQ. The CDR3 is CASSNVAGDNQETQYF. The CDR3 DNA follows: TGCGCCAGCAGCAACGTAGCGGGAGATAACCAAGAGACCCAGTACTTC.

A few counts support this clone. This chain links TRBV19 with TRBJ2-1; D call uncertain. Germline loops: CDR1 LNHDA, CDR2 SQIVND (reference sequence). The V and J ends lost 2 bases and 5 bases respectively, with 13 bases between them. This CDR3 has 15 residues. DNA of the CDR3: TGTGCCAGTAGTATATTAGGCAGCCTGAACAATGAGCAGTTCTTC. It codes for CASSILGSLNNEQFF.

The J gene is TRBJ2-7, the V gene TRBV11-3; tentative D call: TRBD2 (5 bases). This CDR3 region has 15 residues. V shed 5 bases and J shed 2 bases, with 16 bases lying between them. Germline CDR1 SGHNT, CDR2 YENEEA. The CDR3 sequence: CASSPSSNGAYEQYF. The CDR3 DNA follows: TGTGCCAGCAGCCCATCATCCAACGGGGCCTACGAGCAGTACTTC.

CDR3: CASSPQGTSAAYEQYF. CDR3 bases: TGTGCCAGCTCACCTCAAGGGACTAGCGCCGCCTACGAGCAGTACTTC. The V call is TRBV18, the J call TRBJ2-7, with 10 bases matching TRBD2. V was pared by 3 bases and J by 2 bases, with 7 bases of the junction left unmatched. The CDR3 is 16 residues long. Germline assignment: CDR1 KGHSH and CDR2 LQKENI.

This chain links TRBV5-1 with TRBJ1-1; D gene ambiguous. The CDR3 has 11 amino acids. Germline V gene sequence: CDR1 SGHRS, CDR2 YFSETQ. Trimming took 5 bases from V and 5 from J, leaving 7 bases between them. CDR3 sequence (DNA): TGCGCCAGCAGAGAAGGTACTGAAGCTTTCTTT. This encodes CASREGTEAFF.

The chain combines TRBV15 with TRBJ2-5; D is perhaps TRBD1 or TRBD2 (5 bases each). Germline-derived CDR1 and CDR2 are LNHNV and YYDKDF (reference sequence). V shed 1 base and J shed 5 bases, with 8 bases lying between them. The CDR3 extends over 13 amino acids. This chain's CDR3 is CATSRAGRETQYF. The CDR3 nucleotides are TGTGCCACCAGCAGAGCGGGGCGGGAGACCCAGTACTTC.

This clone was detected a few times. The chain joins TRBV4-3 to TRBJ2-5, with 14 bases aligning to TRBD2. The CDR3 is made up of 17 amino acids. Germline V lookup: CDR1 LGHNA, CDR2 YSLEER. The junction had 7 bases not matched to a gene; V was cut back by 2 bases and J by 5 bases. CDR3 in amino acids: CASSQQTSGRAQETQYF. In nucleotides, the CDR3 is TGCGCCAGCAGCCAACAGACTAGCGGGAGGGCCCAGGAGACCCAGTACTTC.

CDR3 DNA: TGTGCCAGCAGTGACGGGACTAGCGGGAGTACGACAGATACGCAGTATTTT. Its protein product is CASSDGTSGSTTDTQYF. The genes are TRBV6-4 and TRBJ2-3, with 14 bases that match TRBD2. Per the germline V gene, CDR1 is MRHNA and CDR2 is SNTAGT. V was clipped by 2 bases and J by 3 bases; unmatched bases: 4. The CDR3 length is 17 residues.

The V gene is TRBV14, the J gene TRBJ2-1, with TRBD1 as a possible D gene (5 bases). Per the germline V gene, CDR1 is SGHDN and CDR2 is FVKESK. The CDR3 contains 15 residues. V lost 1 base and J 6 bases, leaving 13 bases between the germline ends. The DNA of the CDR3 is TGTGCCAGCAGCCAAGTAGGGGTCCCAACCAATGAGCAGTTCTTC. Its protein product is CASSQVGVPTNEQFF.

The rearrangement joins TRBV5-1 to TRBJ1-4; D is unresolved. Looked up from germline, CDR1 is SGHRS and CDR2 is YFSETQ. The CDR3 is 13 amino acids. The germline V and J ends were trimmed by 6 bases and 8 bases, with 14 bases remaining between them. The CDR3 loop is CASKSGSGEKLFF. The CDR3 DNA sequence: TGCGCCAGCAAGTCAGGCTCGGGCGAAAAACTGTTTTTT.

This rearrangement joins TRBV6-5 to TRBJ2-7, with D perhaps TRBD2 (5 bases). V lost 0 bases, J lost 3 bases, and 9 bases lay in between. CDR3 length: 14 amino acids. Germline V gene data show CDR1 as MNHEY and CDR2 as SVGAGI. CDR3 DNA sequence: TGTGCCAGCAGTTACTCGGAGGCCCGCTACGAGCAGTACTTC. Its translation is CASSYSEARYEQYF.

The chain recombines TRBV7-9 with TRBJ1-2; TRBD1 agrees at 7 bases. Germline loops: CDR1 SEHNR, CDR2 FQNEAQ (reference sequence). The junction had 4 bases not matched to a gene; V was cut back by 5 bases and J by 4 bases. There are 13 residues in the CDR3. This CDR3 reads CASSPQGTYGYTF. The CDR3 region has the DNA TGTGCCAGCAGCCCACAGGGGACCTATGGCTACACCTTC.

The chain recombines TRBV18 with TRBJ1-2, with TRBD1 matching over 7 bases. V gave up 6 bases and J gave up 4 bases; unmatched junction bases: 8. CDR3 size: 14 residues. Germline V gene data show CDR1 as KGHSH and CDR2 as LQKENI. Here the CDR3 reads CASSITGEPYGYTF. The CDR3 DNA reads as TGTGCCAGCTCTATTACAGGGGAACCCTATGGCTACACCTTC.